The table lists the clone carrying this T cell receptor beta chain with a few counts. Its antigen is still unknown. This sample was included in a study of T cells after yellow fever vaccination. Notes on the study in general: Weaker, the secondary response had a peak occurring faster, on day 5 versus 15. Post-booster reappearance was seen for most primary-vaccination clones (around 97% CD4, 88% CD8).

For TCR, cDNA came from 5'RACE template switching, which added a universal primer site and UMIs. TCRdb passed the 5' RACE reads through MiXCR, listing each CDR3 protein once. The sample has 250,000 to 400,000 distinct CDR3 sequences, roughly 4.3% seen once. Germline V gene sequence: CDR1 DFQATT, CDR2 SNEGSKA (reference sequence). Trimming removed 3 bases at V and 4 bases at J, with 10 bases between. This CDR3 is built from 12 residues. Sequenced here: PBMCs, sampled 5 days after the yellow fever booster vaccination. V and J are TRBV20-1 and TRBJ2-7; maybe TRBD1 (5 bases). The TCR sequence derives from a man younger than 30 who received the YFV17D yellow fever vaccine. The chain's CDR3 is CSASRATYEQYF. The CDR3 DNA reads as TGCAGTGCTAGCAGGGCAACTTACGAGCAGTACTTC.